This paragraph reports one T cell receptor beta chain. Its antigen remains unknown. The data are from a study of cytomegalovirus exposure and HLA in healthy donors. General study findings and limits: A later analysis reportedly found that, within productive TCRs, an Asian-associated ancestry cluster had fewer N-insertions than the mean observed across the approximately 670 donors.

The PCR made use of 60 Vbeta and 13 Jbeta primers. Produced via immunoSEQ multiplex PCR; TCRdb's table is partial and in-frame only. The sample holds over 130,000 clones, 79% seen once. Germline loops: CDR1 MNHNS, CDR2 SASEGT. Unmatched junction bases numbered 9, after V lost 5 bases and J lost 8 bases. This CDR3 spans 14 amino acids. The TCR sequence derives from a man aged 45-65 years in good health and CMV-seropositive. This chain uses TRBV6-1 with TRBJ1-2; 9 bases match TRBD1. The specimen was PBMCs. In DNA, the CDR3 is TGTGCCAGCAGTCTACCGGGACAGGGACGCGGCTACACCTTC. It codes for CASSLPGQGRGYTF.